This T cell receptor beta chain was retrieved from a study of CXCR3-negative and CXCR3-positive naive CD8 T cells. Notes on the study in general: CXCR3-expressing naive cells carried TRB CDR3s more hydrophobic than those of CXCR3-negative naive cells.

Researchers prepared the TRB cDNA libraries using 5' RACE with UMI labels. From the 5' RACE reads, TCRdb lists one entry per CDR3 protein and no DNA. The data include 38,000 or so distinct CDR3 sequences; the top ten clones carry around 2%. In the case of this clonotype: The target antigen is unknown.

Per the germline V gene, CDR1 is SGHTA and CDR2 is FQGTGA. The CDR3 covers 15 residues. This sequence was found in a human donor in good health. Some clones in this sample may be carry-over from other donors' samples. Sequenced input: naive CXCR3- CD8+ T cells from blood. The subset here: CD45RO-CCR7+CD27+CD95- naive CD8+ T cells lacking CXCR3 (TNR3-). This chain joins TRBV7-3 and TRBJ2-3; no DNA is available, so the TRBD2 call from TCRdb remains unchecked. The CDR3: CASSGSGAITDTQYF.